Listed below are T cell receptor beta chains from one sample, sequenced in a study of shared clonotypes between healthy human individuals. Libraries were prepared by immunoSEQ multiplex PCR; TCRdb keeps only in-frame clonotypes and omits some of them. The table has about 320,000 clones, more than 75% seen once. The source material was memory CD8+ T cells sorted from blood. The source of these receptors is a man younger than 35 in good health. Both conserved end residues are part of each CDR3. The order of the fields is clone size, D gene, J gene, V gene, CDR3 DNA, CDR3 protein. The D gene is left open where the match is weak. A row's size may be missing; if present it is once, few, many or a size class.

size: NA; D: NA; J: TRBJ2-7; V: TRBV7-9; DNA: TGTGCCAGCAGCTTAGCGGGTGTCCCGGGCGAGCAGTACTTC; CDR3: CASSLAGVPGEQYF
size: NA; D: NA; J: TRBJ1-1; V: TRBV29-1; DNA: TGCAGCGTTGAGCGGAGTGAAGCTTTCTTT; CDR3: CSVERSEAFF
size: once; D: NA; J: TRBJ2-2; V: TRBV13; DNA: TGTGCCAGCAGCTCCGACCCCCATAGCGAGACGAACACCGGGGAGCTGTTTTTT; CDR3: CASSSDPHSETNTGELFF
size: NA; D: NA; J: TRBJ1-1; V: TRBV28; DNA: TGTGCCAGCAGTTTGGGTGAAGGCCCTGAAGCTTTCTTT; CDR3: CASSLGEGPEAFF
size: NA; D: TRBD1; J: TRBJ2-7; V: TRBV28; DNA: TGTGCCAGCGGCCAGGGGACAGGGAGGAGCGAGCAGTACTTC; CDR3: CASGQGTGRSEQYF
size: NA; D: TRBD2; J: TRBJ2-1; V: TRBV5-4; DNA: TGTGCCAGCAGCCCGGGACTAGCGGGAGGCAATGAGCAGTTCTTC; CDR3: CASSPGLAGGNEQFF
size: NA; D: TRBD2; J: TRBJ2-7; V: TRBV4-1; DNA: TGCGCCAGCAGCCAAGAAACTAGCGCGATAGGACTGTCCTACGAGCAGTACTTC; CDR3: CASSQETSAIGLSYEQYF
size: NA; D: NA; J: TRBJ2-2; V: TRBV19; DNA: TGTGCCGCGGAGCTCGCTACCGGGGAGCTGTTTTTT; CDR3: CAAELATGELFF
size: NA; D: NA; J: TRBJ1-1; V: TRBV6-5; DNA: TGTGCCAGCAGGGGGATTCAAGCTTTCTTT; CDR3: CASRGIQAFF
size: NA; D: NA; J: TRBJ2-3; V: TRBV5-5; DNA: TGTGCCAGCAGCTTGGCTCCCCAGAGGGCAGATACGCAGTATTTT; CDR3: CASSLAPQRADTQYF
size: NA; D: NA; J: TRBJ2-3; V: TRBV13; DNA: TGTGCCAGCAGCCCCGGGACTGGCCCTAATACGCAGTATTTT; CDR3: CASSPGTGPNTQYF
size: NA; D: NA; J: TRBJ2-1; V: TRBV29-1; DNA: TGCAGCGTGGACAATGAGCAGTTCTTC; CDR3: CSVDNEQFF
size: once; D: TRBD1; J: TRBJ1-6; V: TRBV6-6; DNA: TGTGCCAGCAGTTACTTATCACAGGGGACTAATTCACCCCTCCACTTT; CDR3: CASSYLSQGTNSPLHF
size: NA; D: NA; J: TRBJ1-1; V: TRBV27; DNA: TGTGCCAGCTGGGGGATCGGCACTGAAGCTTTCTTT; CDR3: CASWGIGTEAFF
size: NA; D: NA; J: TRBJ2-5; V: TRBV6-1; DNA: TGTGCCAGCAGTAGAGAGTGGGGTAGTGAGACCCAGTACTTC; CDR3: CASSREWGSETQYF
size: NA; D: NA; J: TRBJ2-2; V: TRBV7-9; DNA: TGTGCCTGGCCCCACTCCACCGGGGAGCTGTTTTTT; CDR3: CAWPHSTGELFF
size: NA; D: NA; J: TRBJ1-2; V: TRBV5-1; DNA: TGCGCCAGCAGAGGACGCAGGGTAGGCTACACCTTC; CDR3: CASRGRRVGYTF
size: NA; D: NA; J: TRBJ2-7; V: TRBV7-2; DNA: TGTGCCAGCAGCCTCCCCCCCCAGGACGAGCAGTACTTC; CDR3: CASSLPPQDEQYF
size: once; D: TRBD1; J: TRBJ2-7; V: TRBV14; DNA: TGTGCCAGCAGCCAAGATTCAGGGGGCCTATACGAGCAGTACTTC; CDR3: CASSQDSGGLYEQYF
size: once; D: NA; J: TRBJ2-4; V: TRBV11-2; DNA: TGTGCCAGCACCCGAGGTGGCGACAAAAACATTCAGTACTTC; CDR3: CASTRGGDKNIQYF
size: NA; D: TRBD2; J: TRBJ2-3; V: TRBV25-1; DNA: TGTGCCAGCAGTGGGTACTTAGCGGGCGAGAAAGGGCAGTATTTT; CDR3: CASSGYLAGEKGQYF
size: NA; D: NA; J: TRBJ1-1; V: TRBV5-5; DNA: TGTGCCAGCAGCTTTTCAGGGCCATCCCAATTGAACACTGAAGCTTTCTTT; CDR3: CASSFSGPSQLNTEAFF
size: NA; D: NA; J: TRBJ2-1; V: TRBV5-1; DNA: TGCGCCAGCAGCCCCGGGCGACACGCCAGCTCCTACAATGAGCAGTTCTTC; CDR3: CASSPGRHASSYNEQFF
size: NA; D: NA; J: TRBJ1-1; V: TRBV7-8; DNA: TGTGCCAGCAGCTTAGGGGGGGAAACTGAAGCTTTCTTT; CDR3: CASSLGGETEAFF
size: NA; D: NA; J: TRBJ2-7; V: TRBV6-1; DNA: TGTGCCAGCAGTGAAGGAAGTGCGGGATACGAGCAGTACTTC; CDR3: CASSEGSAGYEQYF
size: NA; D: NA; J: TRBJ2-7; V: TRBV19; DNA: TGTGCCAGTAGTTACGGACTTCCCTACGAGCAGTACTTC; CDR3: CASSYGLPYEQYF